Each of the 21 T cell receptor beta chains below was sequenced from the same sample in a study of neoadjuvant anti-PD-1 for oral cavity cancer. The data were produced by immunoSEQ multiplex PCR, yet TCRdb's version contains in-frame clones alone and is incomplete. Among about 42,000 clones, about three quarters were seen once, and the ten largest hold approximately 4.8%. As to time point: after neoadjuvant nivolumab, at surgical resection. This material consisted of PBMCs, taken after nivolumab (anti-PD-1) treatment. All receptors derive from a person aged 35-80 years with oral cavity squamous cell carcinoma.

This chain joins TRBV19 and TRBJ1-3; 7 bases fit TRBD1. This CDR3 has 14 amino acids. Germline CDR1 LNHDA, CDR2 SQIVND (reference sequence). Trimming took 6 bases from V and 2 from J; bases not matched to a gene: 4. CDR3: CASRATGTGNTIYF. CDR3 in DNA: TGTGCCAGTAGGGCGACAGGGACTGGAAACACCATATATTTT.

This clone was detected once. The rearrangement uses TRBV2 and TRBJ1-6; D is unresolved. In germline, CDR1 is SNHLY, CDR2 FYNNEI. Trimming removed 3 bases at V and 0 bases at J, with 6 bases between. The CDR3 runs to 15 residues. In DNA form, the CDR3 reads TGTGCCAGCAGTGATAGGAGCTCCTATAATTCACCCCTCCACTTT. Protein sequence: CASSDRSSYNSPLHF.

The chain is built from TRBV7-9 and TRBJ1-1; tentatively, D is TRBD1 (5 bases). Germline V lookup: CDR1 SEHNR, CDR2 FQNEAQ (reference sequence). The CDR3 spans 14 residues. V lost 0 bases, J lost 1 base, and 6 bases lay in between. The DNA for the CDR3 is TGTGCCAGCAGCTTAGCGAGGGGGAACACTGAAGCTTTCTTT. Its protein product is CASSLARGNTEAFF.

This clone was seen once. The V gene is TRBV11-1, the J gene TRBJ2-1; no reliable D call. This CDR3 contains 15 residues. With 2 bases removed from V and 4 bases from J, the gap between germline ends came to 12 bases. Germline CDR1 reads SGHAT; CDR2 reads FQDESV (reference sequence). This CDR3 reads CASSLSFDPYNEQFF. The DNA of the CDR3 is TGTGCCAGCAGCTTAAGTTTCGACCCGTACAATGAGCAGTTCTTC. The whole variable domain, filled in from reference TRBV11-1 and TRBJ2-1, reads EAEVAQSPRYKITEKSQAVAFWCDPISGHATLYWYRQILGQGPELLVQFQDESVVDDSQLPKDRFSAERLKGVDSTLKIQPAELGDSAMYLCASSLSFDPYNEQFFGPGTRLTVL.

In DNA form, the CDR3 reads TGCGCCAGCAGGACCAGGACAGAGGGTGGCTACACCTTC. Translating it yields CASRTRTEGGYTF. V usage is TRBV5-1 and J usage is TRBJ1-2; the D gene is possibly TRBD1 (6 bases). Germline values: CDR1 SGHRS, CDR2 YFSETQ. The CDR3 loop spans 13 amino acids. V lost 5 bases and J 7 bases, leaving 15 bases between the germline ends.

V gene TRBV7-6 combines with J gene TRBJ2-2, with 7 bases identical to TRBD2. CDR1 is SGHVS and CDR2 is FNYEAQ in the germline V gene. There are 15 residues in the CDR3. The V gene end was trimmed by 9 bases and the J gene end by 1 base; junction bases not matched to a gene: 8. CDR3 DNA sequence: TGTGCCAGTGGTTTGTTAGCGGGGAACACCGGGGAGCTGTTTTTT. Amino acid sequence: CASGLLAGNTGELFF.

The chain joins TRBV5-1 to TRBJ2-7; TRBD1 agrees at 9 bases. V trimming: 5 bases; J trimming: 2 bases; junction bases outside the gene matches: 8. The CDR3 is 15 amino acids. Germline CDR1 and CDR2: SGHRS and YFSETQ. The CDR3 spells CASSYNGQGTYEQYF. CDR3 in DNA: TGCGCCAGCAGTTACAATGGACAGGGGACCTACGAGCAGTACTTC.

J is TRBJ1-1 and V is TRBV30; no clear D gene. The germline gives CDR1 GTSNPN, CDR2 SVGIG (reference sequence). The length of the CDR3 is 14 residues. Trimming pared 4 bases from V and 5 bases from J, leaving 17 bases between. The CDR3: CAWKIKGLGTEAFF. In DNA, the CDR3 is TGTGCCTGGAAGATAAAGGGCCTGGGGACTGAAGCTTTCTTT. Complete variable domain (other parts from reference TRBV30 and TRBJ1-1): SQTIHQWPATLVQPVGSPLSLECTVEGTSNPNLYWYRQAAGRGLQLLFYSVGIGQISSEVPQNLSASRPQDRQFILSSKKLLLSDSGFYLCAWKIKGLGTEAFFGQGTRLTVV.

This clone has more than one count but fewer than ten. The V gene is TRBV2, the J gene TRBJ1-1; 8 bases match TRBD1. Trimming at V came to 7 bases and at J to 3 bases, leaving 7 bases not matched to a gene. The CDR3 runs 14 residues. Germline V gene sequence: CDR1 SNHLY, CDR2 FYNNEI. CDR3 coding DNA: TGTGCCAGCAAGAACCAGGGGGCTGACACTGAAGCTTTCTTT. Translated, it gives CASKNQGADTEAFF. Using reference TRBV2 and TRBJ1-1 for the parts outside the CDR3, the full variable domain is EPEVTQTPSHQVTQMGQEVILRCVPISNHLYFYWYRQILGQKVEFLVSFYNNEISEKSEIFDDQFSVERPDGSNFTLKIRSTKLEDSAMYFCASKNQGADTEAFFGQGTRLTVV.

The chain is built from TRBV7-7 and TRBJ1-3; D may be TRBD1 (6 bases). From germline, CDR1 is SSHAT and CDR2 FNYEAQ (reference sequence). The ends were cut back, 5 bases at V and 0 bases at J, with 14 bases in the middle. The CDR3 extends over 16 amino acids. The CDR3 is CASSPGTSLSGNTIYF. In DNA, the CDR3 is TGTGCCAGCAGCCCGGGGACATCTCTCTCTGGAAACACCATATATTTT.

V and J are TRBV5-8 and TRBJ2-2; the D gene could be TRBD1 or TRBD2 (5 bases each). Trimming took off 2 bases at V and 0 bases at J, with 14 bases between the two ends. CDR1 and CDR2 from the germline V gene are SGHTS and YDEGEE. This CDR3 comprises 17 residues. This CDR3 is CASSFGGIPANTGELFF. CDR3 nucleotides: TGTGCCAGCAGCTTTGGGGGTATCCCCGCGAACACCGGGGAGCTGTTTTTT.

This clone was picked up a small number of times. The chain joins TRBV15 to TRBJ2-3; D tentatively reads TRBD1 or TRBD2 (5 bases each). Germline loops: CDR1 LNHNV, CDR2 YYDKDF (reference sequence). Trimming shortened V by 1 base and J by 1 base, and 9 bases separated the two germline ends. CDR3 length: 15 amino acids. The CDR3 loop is CATSRARGGTDTQYF. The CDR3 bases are TGTGCCACCAGCAGAGCAAGGGGAGGCACAGATACGCAGTATTTT. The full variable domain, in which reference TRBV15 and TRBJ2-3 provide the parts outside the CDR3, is DAMVIQNPRYQVTQFGKPVTLSCSQTLNHNVMYWYQQKSSQAPKLLFHYYDKDFNNEADTPDNFQSRRPNTSFCFLDIRSPGLGDTAMYLCATSRARGGTDTQYFGPGTRLTVL.

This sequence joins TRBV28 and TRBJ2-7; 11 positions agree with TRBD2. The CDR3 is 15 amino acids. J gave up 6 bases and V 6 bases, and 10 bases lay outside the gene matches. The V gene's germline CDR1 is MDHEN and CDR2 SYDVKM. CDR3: CASRTLAGGRREQYF. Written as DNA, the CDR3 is TGTGCCAGCAGGACATTAGCGGGAGGGCGACGCGAGCAGTACTTC. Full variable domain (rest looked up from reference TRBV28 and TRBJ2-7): DVKVTQSSRYLVKRTGEKVFLECVQDMDHENMFWYRQDPGLGLRLIYFSYDVKMKEKGDIPEGYSVSREKKERFSLILESASTNQTSMYLCASRTLAGGRREQYFGPGTRLTVT.

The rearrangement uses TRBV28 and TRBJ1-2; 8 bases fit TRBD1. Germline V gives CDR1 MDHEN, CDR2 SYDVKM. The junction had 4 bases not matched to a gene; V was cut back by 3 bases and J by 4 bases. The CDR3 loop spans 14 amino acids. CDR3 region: CASSLRTGLYGYTF. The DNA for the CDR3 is TGTGCCAGCAGTTTGCGGACAGGGCTCTATGGCTACACCTTC.

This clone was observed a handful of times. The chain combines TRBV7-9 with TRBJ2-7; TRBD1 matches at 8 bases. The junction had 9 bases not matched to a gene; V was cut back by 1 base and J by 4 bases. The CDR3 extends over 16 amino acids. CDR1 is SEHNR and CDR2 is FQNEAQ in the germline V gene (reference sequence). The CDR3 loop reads CASSLGAGTGSYEQYF. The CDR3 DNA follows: TGTGCCAGCAGCTTAGGAGCCGGGACAGGTTCGTACGAGCAGTACTTC.

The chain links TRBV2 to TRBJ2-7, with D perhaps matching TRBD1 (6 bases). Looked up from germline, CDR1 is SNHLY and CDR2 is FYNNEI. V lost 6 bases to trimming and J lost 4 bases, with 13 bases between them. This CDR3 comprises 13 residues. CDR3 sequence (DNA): TGTGCCAGCAGGTTGACAGGCTTTTACGAGCAGTACTTC. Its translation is CASRLTGFYEQYF.

The CDR3 reads CASSARTSGGASFGELFF. CDR3 in DNA: TGTGCCAGTAGTGCCCGGACTAGCGGGGGGGCAAGTTTCGGGGAGCTGTTTTTT. This chain links TRBV19 with TRBJ2-2, with 15 bases aligning to TRBD2. CDR1 is LNHDA, CDR2 SQIVND, per germline (reference sequence). The CDR3 is made up of 18 amino acids. V shed 5 bases, J shed 7 bases, and the junction held 11 bases outside the gene matches.

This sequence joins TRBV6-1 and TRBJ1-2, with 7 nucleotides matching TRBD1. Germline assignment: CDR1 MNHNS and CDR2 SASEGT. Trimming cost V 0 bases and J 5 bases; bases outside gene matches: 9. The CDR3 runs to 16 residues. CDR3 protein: CASSEADFGQVYGYTF. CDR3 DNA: TGTGCCAGCAGTGAAGCGGATTTTGGACAGGTTTATGGCTACACCTTC.

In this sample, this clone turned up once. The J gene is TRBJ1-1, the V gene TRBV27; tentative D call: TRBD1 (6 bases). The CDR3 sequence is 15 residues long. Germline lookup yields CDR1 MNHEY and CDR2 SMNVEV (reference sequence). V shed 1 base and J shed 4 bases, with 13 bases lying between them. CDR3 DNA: TGTGCCAGCAGTTTATATTTGGGACACATCACTGAAGCTTTCTTT. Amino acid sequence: CASSLYLGHITEAFF.

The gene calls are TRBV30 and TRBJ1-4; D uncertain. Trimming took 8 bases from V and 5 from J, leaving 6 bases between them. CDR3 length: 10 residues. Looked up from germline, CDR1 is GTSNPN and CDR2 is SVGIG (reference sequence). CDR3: CALMNEKLFF. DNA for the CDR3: TGTGCCCTCATGAATGAAAAACTGTTTTTT. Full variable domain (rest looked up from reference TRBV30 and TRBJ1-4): SQTIHQWPATLVQPVGSPLSLECTVEGTSNPNLYWYRQAAGRGLQLLFYSVGIGQISSEVPQNLSASRPQDRQFILSSKKLLLSDSGFYLCALMNEKLFFGSGTQLSVL.

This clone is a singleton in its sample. This chain's CDR3 is CASSWDKSYEQYF. The CDR3 bases are TGCGCCAGCAGCTGGGATAAGTCCTACGAGCAGTACTTC. The chain joins TRBV5-1 to TRBJ2-7; no clear D gene. V lost 3 bases and J lost 1, with 8 bases in between. The CDR3 sequence is 13 residues long. Germline V CDR1 and CDR2: SGHRS, YFSETQ.